This TCR beta chain came from a study of T cell repertoires in ileal Crohn's disease. Around 0.45 micrograms of biopsy DNA per sample underwent TCRB immunosequencing. TCRdb's copy holds only in-frame clones and misses some; the assay was immunoSEQ multiplex PCR. The sample has about 5,300 clones; 65% to 85% are singletons. V lost 2 bases to trimming and J lost 4 bases, with 11 bases between them. This CDR3 has 15 amino acids. Germline V gene lookup returns CDR1 LNHDA and CDR2 SQIVND (reference sequence). Time point of the sample: neoterminal ileum biopsy at postoperative endoscopy, about 6 months after surgery.

This chain links TRBV19 with TRBJ2-2; D gene unclear. The sequence derives from an adult with Crohn's disease. Material for sequencing was ileal tissue. The CDR3: CASSIRAGSTGELFF. In DNA form, the CDR3 reads TGTGCCAGTAGTATACGGGCAGGATCCACCGGGGAGCTGTTTTTT.